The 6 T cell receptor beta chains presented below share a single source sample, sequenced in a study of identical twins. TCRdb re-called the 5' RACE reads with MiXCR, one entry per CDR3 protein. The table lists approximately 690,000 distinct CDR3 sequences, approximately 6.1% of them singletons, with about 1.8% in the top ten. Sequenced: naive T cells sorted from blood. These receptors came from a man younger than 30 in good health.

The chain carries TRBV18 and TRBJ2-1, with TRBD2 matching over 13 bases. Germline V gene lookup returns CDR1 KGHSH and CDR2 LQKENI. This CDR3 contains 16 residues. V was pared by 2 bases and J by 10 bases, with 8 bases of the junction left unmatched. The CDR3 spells CASSPNPSGLAGEQFF. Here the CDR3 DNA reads TGTGCCAGCTCACCAAACCCTTCGGGACTAGCGGGGGAGCAGTTCTTC. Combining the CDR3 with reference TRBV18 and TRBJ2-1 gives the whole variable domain NAGVMQNPRHLVRRRGQEARLRCSPMKGHSHVYWYRQLPEEGLKFMVYLQKENIIDESGMPKERFSAEFPKEGPSILRIQQVVRGDSAAYFCASSPNPSGLAGEQFFGPGTRLTVL.

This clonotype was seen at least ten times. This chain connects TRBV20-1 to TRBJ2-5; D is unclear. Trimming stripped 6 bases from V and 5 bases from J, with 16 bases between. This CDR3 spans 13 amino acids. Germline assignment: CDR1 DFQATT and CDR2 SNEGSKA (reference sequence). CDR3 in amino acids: CSARGSLPETQYF. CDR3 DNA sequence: TGCAGTGCCCGCGGCTCCCTCCCGGAGACCCAGTACTTC.

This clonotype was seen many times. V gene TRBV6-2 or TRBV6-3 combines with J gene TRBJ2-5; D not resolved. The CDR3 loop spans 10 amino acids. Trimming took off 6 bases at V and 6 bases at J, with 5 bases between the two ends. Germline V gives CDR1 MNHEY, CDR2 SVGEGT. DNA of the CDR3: TGTGCCAGCAGCGGTCAGACCCAGTACTTC. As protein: CASSGQTQYF.

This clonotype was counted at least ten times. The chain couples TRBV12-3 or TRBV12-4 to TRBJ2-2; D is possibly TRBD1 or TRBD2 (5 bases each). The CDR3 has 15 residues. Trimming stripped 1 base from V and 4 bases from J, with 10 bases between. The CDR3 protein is CASSLGGSATGELFF. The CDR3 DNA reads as TGTGCCAGCAGTTTAGGGGGGTCAGCCACCGGGGAGCTGTTTTTT.

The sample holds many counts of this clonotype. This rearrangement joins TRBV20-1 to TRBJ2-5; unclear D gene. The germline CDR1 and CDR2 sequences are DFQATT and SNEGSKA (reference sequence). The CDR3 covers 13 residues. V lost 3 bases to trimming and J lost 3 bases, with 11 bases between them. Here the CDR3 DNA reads TGCAGTGCTAGCGCGGACGGAAAAGAGACCCAGTACTTC. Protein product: CSASADGKETQYF.

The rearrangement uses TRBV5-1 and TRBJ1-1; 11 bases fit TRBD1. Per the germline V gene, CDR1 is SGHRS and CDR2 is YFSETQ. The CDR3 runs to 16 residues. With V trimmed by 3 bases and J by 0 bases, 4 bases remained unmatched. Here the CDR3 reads CASSSDRGLVNTEAFF. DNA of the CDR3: TGCGCCAGCAGCTCGGACAGGGGGCTAGTGAACACTGAAGCTTTCTTT.